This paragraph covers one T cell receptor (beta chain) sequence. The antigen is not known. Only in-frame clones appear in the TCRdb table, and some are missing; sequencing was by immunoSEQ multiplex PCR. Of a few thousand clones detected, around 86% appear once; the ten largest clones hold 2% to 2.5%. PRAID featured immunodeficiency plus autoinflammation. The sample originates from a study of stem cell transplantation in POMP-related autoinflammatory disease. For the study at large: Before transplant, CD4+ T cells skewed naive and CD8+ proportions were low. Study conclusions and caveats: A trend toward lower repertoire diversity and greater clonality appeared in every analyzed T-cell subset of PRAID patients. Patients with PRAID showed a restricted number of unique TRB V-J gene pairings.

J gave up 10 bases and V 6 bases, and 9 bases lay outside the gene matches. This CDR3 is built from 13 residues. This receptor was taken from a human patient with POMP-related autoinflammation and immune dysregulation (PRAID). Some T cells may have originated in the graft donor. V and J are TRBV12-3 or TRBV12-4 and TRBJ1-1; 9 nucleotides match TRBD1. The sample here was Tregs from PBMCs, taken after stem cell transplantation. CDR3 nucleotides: TGTGCCAGCAGGACGCCGGGACAGGGATTAGCTTTCTTT. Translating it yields CASRTPGQGLAFF.